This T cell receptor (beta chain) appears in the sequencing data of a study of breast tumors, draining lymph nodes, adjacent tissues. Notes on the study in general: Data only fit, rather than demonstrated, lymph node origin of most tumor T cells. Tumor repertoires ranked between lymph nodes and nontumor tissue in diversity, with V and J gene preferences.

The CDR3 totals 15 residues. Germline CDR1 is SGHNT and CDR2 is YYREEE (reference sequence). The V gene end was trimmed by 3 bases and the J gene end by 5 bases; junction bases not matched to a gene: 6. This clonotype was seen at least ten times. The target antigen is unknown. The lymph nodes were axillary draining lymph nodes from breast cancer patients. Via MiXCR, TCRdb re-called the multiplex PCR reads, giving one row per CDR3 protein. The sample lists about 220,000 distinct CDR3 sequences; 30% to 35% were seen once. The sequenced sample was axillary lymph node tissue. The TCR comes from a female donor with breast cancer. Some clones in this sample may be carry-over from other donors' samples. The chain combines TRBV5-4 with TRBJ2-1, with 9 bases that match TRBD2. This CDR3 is CASSSPSGINNEQFF. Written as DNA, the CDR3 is TGTGCCAGCAGCTCCCCTAGCGGGATTAACAATGAGCAGTTCTTC.